Shown below are 17 T cell receptor beta chains from a single sample sequenced in a study of blood T cell repertoires in COVID-19. The protocol was immunoSEQ multiplex PCR, while the TCRdb copy is restricted to in-frame clones and leaves out a portion. The sample contains tens of thousands of clones, 70% to 80% of which appear only once. Sequenced: peripheral blood. These receptors were obtained from a woman in her seventies with acute or convalescent COVID-19.

The table lists this clone with a count of one. The chain couples TRBV7-8 to TRBJ1-6, with D tentatively TRBD1 (6 bases). Germline V CDR1 and CDR2: SGHVS, FQNEAQ. This CDR3 region has 14 residues. Trimming removed 0 bases at V and 7 bases at J, with 7 bases between. In DNA form, the CDR3 reads TGTGCCAGCAGCTTAGCCCAGGGGAATTCACCCCTCCACTTT. Translating gives CASSLAQGNSPLHF.

The chain employs TRBV25-1 and TRBJ1-5, with a possible D match to TRBD1 (5 bases). The V and J ends lost 6 bases and 4 bases respectively, with 13 bases between them. The CDR3 consists of 14 residues. CDR1 and CDR2 (germline): MGHDK, SYGVNS. The CDR3 bases are TGTGCCAGCAGGGCCTGGGGGGGAAATCAGCCCCAGCATTTT. It specifies CASRAWGGNQPQHF.

The chain has TRBV3-1 (or the pseudogene TRBV3-2) and TRBJ1-6, with D possibly TRBD1 on 6 matching bases. This CDR3 has 15 residues. V dropped 2 bases and J dropped 6 bases, with 11 bases sitting between them. Germline CDR1 reads LGHDT; CDR2 reads YNNKEL (reference sequence). Here the CDR3 DNA reads TGTGCCAGCAGCCAATCCACAGGGACTAATTCACCCCTCCACTTT. This encodes CASSQSTGTNSPLHF.

This chain links TRBV18 with TRBJ1-1; TRBD1 agrees at 8 bases. The J segment lost 4 bases and the V segment lost 3 bases, leaving 7 bases of the junction unmatched. The CDR3 sequence is 15 residues long. CDR1 and CDR2 from the germline V gene are KGHSH and LQKENI. In DNA, the CDR3 is TGTGCCAGCTCACCGGGGACAGGCGCGGGCACTGAAGCTTTCTTT. The encoded protein is CASSPGTGAGTEAFF.

The chain employs TRBV11-3 and TRBJ2-7; 7 bases are a match to TRBD1. Germline V gene lookup returns CDR1 SGHNT and CDR2 YENEEA. CDR3 length: 14 amino acids. Germline trimming cut 6 bases from V and 5 bases from J; bases unmatched to any gene: 10. DNA for the CDR3: TGTGCCAGCAGTTACAGACAGGGTCACCACGAGCAGTACTTC. Its protein product is CASSYRQGHHEQYF. The variable domain in full, with the rest retrieved from reference TRBV11-3 and TRBJ2-7, is EAGVVQSPRYKIIEKKQPVAFWCNPISGHNTLYWYLQNLGQGPELLIRYENEEAVDDSQLPKDRFSAERLKGVDSTLKIQPAELGDSAVYLCASSYRQGHHEQYFGPGTRLTVT.

V gene TRBV5-1 combines with J gene TRBJ2-1, with TRBD2 matching 15 bases. V lost 5 bases to trimming and J lost 14 bases; unmatched junction nucleotides: 8. The CDR3 runs to 14 residues. Germline V CDR1 and CDR2: SGHRS, YFSETQ. The CDR3 sequence is CASSTGTSGRLKFF. The CDR3 DNA reads TGCGCCAGCAGTACCGGGACTAGCGGGAGGTTGAAGTTCTTC.

The chain links TRBV18 to TRBJ1-3; maybe TRBD1 (5 bases). CDR3 length equals 16 residues. CDR1 is KGHSH and CDR2 is LQKENI in the germline V gene. V lost 4 bases and J 0 bases, leaving 13 bases between the germline ends. The CDR3 here is CASSLDSSHSGNTIYF. The CDR3 DNA reads TGTGCCAGCTCACTCGACAGTTCCCACTCTGGAAACACCATATATTTT.

The rearrangement uses TRBV7-2 and TRBJ2-7, with 9 bases lining up with TRBD2. Germline V gene data show CDR1 as SGHTA and CDR2 as FQGNSA. This CDR3 has 16 amino acids. Trimming took 4 bases from V and 6 from J; bases not matched to a gene: 13. Here the CDR3 DNA reads TGTGCCAGCAGCTCCCCTTTTAGCGGGAGATATTTCGAGCAGTACTTC. Protein: CASSSPFSGRYFEQYF. The whole variable domain, remainder taken from reference TRBV7-2 and TRBJ2-7, is GAGVSQSPSNKVTEKGKDVELRCDPISGHTALYWYRQSLGQGLEFLIYFQGNSAPDKSGLPSDRFSAERTGGSVSTLTIQRTQQEDSAVYLCASSSPFSGRYFEQYFGPGTRLTVT.

The chain has TRBV5-3 and TRBJ2-5; TRBD2 matches at 11 bases. TRBV5-3 is known as an ORF, though its function is uncertain. V lost 5 bases to trimming and J lost 5 bases; unmatched junction nucleotides: 11. CDR3 length equals 16 residues. Here the CDR3 DNA reads TGTGCCAGAAGTACATATAGCGGGAGGGCCCGGGAGACCCAGTACTTC. Translation: CARSTYSGRARETQYF.

The rearrangement uses TRBV7-2 and TRBJ2-1; 15 nucleotides align to TRBD2. The V gene end was trimmed by 4 bases and the J gene end by 6 bases; junction bases not matched to a gene: 7. CDR3 length equals 17 residues. Germline V gene lookup returns CDR1 SGHTA and CDR2 FQGNSA. CDR3 coding DNA: TGTGCCAGCAGCTCCCGGACTAGCGGGAGGGCCCGCAATGAGCAGTTCTTC. Protein product: CASSSRTSGRARNEQFF.

The rearrangement joins TRBV28 to TRBJ2-2; 9 positions match TRBD1. Germline V gene sequence: CDR1 MDHEN, CDR2 SYDVKM. V lost 7 bases to trimming and J lost 1 base; unmatched junction nucleotides: 1. The CDR3 is made up of 14 amino acids. In DNA form, the CDR3 reads TGTGCCAGCATGGGACAGGGGAACACCGGGGAGCTGTTTTTT. Translating gives CASMGQGNTGELFF.

V and J are TRBV21-1 and TRBJ2-3; TRBD1 was called by the table and not checked on the DNA. TRBV21-1 is given as a pseudogene. The CDR3 runs to 14 residues. The DNA of the CDR3 is TGTGCCAGCAGATGGACAGTGAGCACAGATACGCAGTATTTT. It is translated as CASRWTVSTDTQYF.

V gene TRBV10-3 combines with J gene TRBJ1-1; D not certain. The CDR3 length is 15 residues. V lost 2 bases to trimming and J lost 1 base, with 11 bases between them. CDR1 and CDR2 (germline): ENHRY, SYGVKD. In DNA, the CDR3 is TGTGCCATCAGTGAGGAGGTAATGGGGAACACTGAAGCTTTCTTT. It codes for CAISEEVMGNTEAFF.

A single count supports this clone. CDR3 nucleotide sequence: TGTGCCAGTAGTATAGGGGGGGGCTCCTACAATGAGCAGTTCTTC. It codes for CASSIGGGSYNEQFF. This chain uses TRBV19 with TRBJ2-1; TRBD2 matches 7 bases. The CDR3 totals 15 residues. With V trimmed by 1 base and J by 0 bases, 0 bases remained unmatched. Germline lookup yields CDR1 LNHDA and CDR2 SQIVND (reference sequence).

Points on this clone: Additional DNA sequences in this sample encode the identical CDR3. The chain recombines TRBV3-1 (or the pseudogene TRBV3-2) with TRBJ2-7; no reliable D call. CDR1 and CDR2 (germline): LGHDT, YNNKEL (reference sequence). The V gene lost 4 bases and the J gene lost 0 bases, with 4 bases spanning the gap. This CDR3 has 12 residues. The CDR3 reads CASSPGSYEQYF. Written as DNA, the CDR3 is TGTGCCAGCAGCCCCGGCTCCTACGAGCAGTACTTC.

This clone was seen just once. CDR3 DNA: TGTGCCAGCAGACGATACAGGGGCAAGAATTCACCCCTCCACTTT. Its protein is CASRRYRGKNSPLHF. The V gene is TRBV11-2, the J gene TRBJ1-6, with 7 bases aligning to TRBD1. This CDR3 region has 15 residues. The trim removed 6 bases at V and 7 bases at J, leaving 9 bases unmatched. Germline V gene sequence: CDR1 SGHAT, CDR2 FQNNGV.

J is TRBJ1-2 and V is TRBV3-1 (or the pseudogene TRBV3-2); the D gene is possibly TRBD1 (5 bases). The CDR3 length is 13 residues. Trimming took off 6 bases at V and 7 bases at J, with 15 bases between the two ends. In germline, CDR1 is LGHDT, CDR2 YNNKEL (reference sequence). The CDR3 region has the DNA TGTGCCAGCAGAAAAGACAGTTCGGCTGGCTACACCTTC. Its protein is CASRKDSSAGYTF.